The rows below give T cell receptor beta chains drawn from one sample of a study of PD-1 blockade in classical Hodgkin lymphoma. Using immunoSEQ multiplex PCR, the repertoire was profiled, and TCRdb retains in-frame clones only, with some absent. This sample has roughly 100,000 clones; around 78% occur once, and the top ten carry roughly 9.4%. Sequencing was performed on peripheral blood mononuclear cells (PBMCs), taken before the fourth cycle of nivolumab. These receptors all stem from a human donor with classical Hodgkin lymphoma. Both conserved end residues are part of each CDR3. D genes are given only for firm matches. Rows may omit the clone size; those that give it use once, few, many or a size class.

v_gene,len,j_gene,d_gene,abundance,CDR3aa,CDR3nt
TRBV7-5,15,TRBJ2-1,-,-,CARSGSGGGQNEQFF,TGTGCCAGAAGCGGTTCAGGTGGAGGTCAAAATGAGCAGTTCTTC
TRBV29-1,15,TRBJ2-1,TRBD2,-,CSVVASSGGYNEQFF,TGCAGCGTTGTAGCCTCTAGCGGGGGATACAATGAGCAGTTCTTC
TRBV7-6,15,TRBJ2-2,TRBD1,-,CASSLGGQGTGELFF,TGTGCCAGCAGCTTAGGGGGACAGGGTACCGGGGAGCTGTTTTTT
TRBV6-5,13,TRBJ2-3,-,-,CAAGRSGLDTQYF,TGTGCAGCCGGTCGCTCGGGCTTAGATACGCAGTATTTT
TRBV19,13,TRBJ1-5,-,-,CASSSTGNQPQHF,TGTGCCAGTAGTTCCACAGGAAATCAGCCCCAGCATTTT
TRBV10-3,14,TRBJ1-2,-,-,CAISQSDGNYGYTF,TGTGCCATCAGTCAATCCGACGGTAACTATGGCTACACCTTC
TRBV5-1,14,TRBJ2-2,-,-,CASSLGGNTGELFF,TGCGCCAGCAGCTTGGGAGGAAACACCGGGGAGCTGTTTTTT
TRBV5-5,15,TRBJ2-2,TRBD2,-,CASSFTRAGVGELFF,TGTGCCAGCAGCTTTACTAGGGCGGGGGTCGGGGAGCTGTTTTTT
TRBV5-4,13,TRBJ2-3,-,-,CASSGPRTDTQYF,TGTGCCAGCAGCGGTCCGCGCACAGATACGCAGTATTTT
TRBV7-9,15,TRBJ2-5,TRBD2,once,CASRPLAVPQETQYF,TGTGCCAGCAGGCCTCTAGCGGTTCCCCAGGAGACCCAGTACTTC
TRBV2,15,TRBJ1-2,-,-,CASSEAGLLDRGYTF,TGTGCCAGCAGTGAAGCGGGACTCCTGGATAGGGGCTACACCTTC
TRBV6-5,14,TRBJ2-5,-,many,CASSYSSPGKTQYF,TGTGCCAGCAGTTACTCTAGCCCCGGAAAGACCCAGTACTTC
TRBV15,16,TRBJ2-1,-,-,CATSLYGSWGRNEQFF,TGTGCCACCAGCCTTTATGGCTCATGGGGGCGGAATGAGCAGTTCTTC
TRBV6-5,13,TRBJ1-2,-,few,CASSEGAAYGYTF,TGTGCCAGCAGTGAGGGAGCGGCCTATGGCTACACCTTC
TRBV7-8,14,TRBJ2-7,-,-,CASSLRQYSYEQYF,TGTGCCAGCAGCCTCCGACAGTATTCCTACGAGCAGTACTTC
TRBV28,16,TRBJ1-4,TRBD1,-,CASSFLQGTGVEKLFF,TGTGCCAGCAGTTTTTTGCAGGGCACAGGGGTTGAAAAACTGTTTTTT
TRBV10-3,12,TRBJ1-1,-,-,CAISPGPTEAFF,TGTGCCATCAGTCCGGGGCCCACTGAAGCTTTCTTT
TRBV25-1,14,TRBJ2-1,-,-,CASSGGYEYNEQFF,TGTGCCAGCAGTGGGGGGTATGAATACAATGAGCAGTTCTTC
TRBV4-1,16,TRBJ1-6,-,-,CASSQDPRPVNSPLHF,TGCGCCAGCAGCCAAGACCCGAGGCCGGTTAATTCACCCCTCCACTTT
TRBV7-2,14,TRBJ2-7,-,-,CASSLSWTAGEQYF,TGTGCCAGCAGCTTATCTTGGACAGCTGGCGAGCAGTACTTC
TRBV5-1,12,TRBJ1-1,TRBD1,-,CASLGTGEKAFF,TGCGCCAGCCTCGGGACAGGGGAAAAAGCTTTCTTT
TRBV18,18,TRBJ2-3,TRBD2,-,CASSPLLAGGPSTDTQYF,TGTGCCAGCTCACCACTACTAGCGGGGGGGCCTAGCACAGATACGCAGTATTTT
TRBV29-1,12,TRBJ1-4,-,many,CSARATNEKLFF,TGCAGCGCCCGGGCAACTAATGAAAAACTGTTTTTT